A single sample gave rise to the 10 T cell receptor beta chains below, sequenced in a study of cytomegalovirus exposure and HLA in healthy donors. Using immunoSEQ multiplex PCR, the repertoire was profiled, and TCRdb retains in-frame clones only, with some absent. The sample holds about 66,000 clones, about 97% seen once. Sequences were obtained from PBMCs. These receptors came from a woman aged 18-29 years in good health and CMV-seropositive.

This sequence joins TRBV27 and TRBJ2-7; D perhaps matches TRBD1 (6 bases). Per the germline V gene, CDR1 is MNHEY and CDR2 is SMNVEV (reference sequence). CDR3 size: 13 residues. Trimming pared 5 bases from V and 5 bases from J, leaving 13 bases between. CDR3 bases: TGTGCCAGCAGTGACACAGGGTACCACGAGCAGTACTTC. Protein product: CASSDTGYHEQYF.

This chain uses TRBV10-3 with TRBJ1-1; D is uncertain. Between the trimmed V and J ends, which lost 4 bases and 10 bases, there was a span of 16 bases. This CDR3 has 13 residues. CDR1 and CDR2 from the germline V gene are ENHRY and SYGVKD. This chain's CDR3 is CAISGADTLSAFF. Written as DNA, the CDR3 is TGTGCCATCAGTGGCGCCGATACCTTGTCAGCTTTCTTT.

The J gene is TRBJ1-2, the V gene TRBV28; TRBD1 matches at 7 bases. There are 14 residues in the CDR3. V was pared by 6 bases and J by 3 bases, with 7 bases of the junction left unmatched. In germline, CDR1 is MDHEN, CDR2 SYDVKM. CDR3 bases: TGTGCCAGCAGGAGACAGGGACCAGACTATGGCTACACCTTC. It is translated as CASRRQGPDYGYTF.

This rearrangement joins TRBV19 to TRBJ1-1; tentative D call: TRBD1 (6 bases). Germline V lookup: CDR1 LNHDA, CDR2 SQIVND (reference sequence). This CDR3 contains 15 residues. V was trimmed by 1 base and J by 3 bases, leaving 12 bases between them. Here the CDR3 DNA reads TGTGCCAGTAGTATAGGCCCTCCAGGGGACACTGAAGCTTTCTTT. It codes for CASSIGPPGDTEAFF.

This sequence joins TRBV28 and TRBJ2-7; 9 positions match TRBD1. V dropped 7 bases and J dropped 3; count of bases not matched to a gene: 7. From germline, CDR1 is MDHEN and CDR2 SYDVKM. The CDR3 contains 14 residues. CDR3 residues: CASTLPGQGYEQYF. CDR3 in DNA: TGTGCCAGCACCCTCCCGGGACAGGGCTACGAGCAGTACTTC.

The V and J genes are TRBV7-2 and TRBJ2-7, with D hard to call. The V end lost 2 bases, the J end lost 2 bases, and 16 bases lay between the germline ends. The CDR3 covers 16 residues. Germline assignment: CDR1 SGHTA and CDR2 FQGNSA. The CDR3 DNA follows: TGTGCCAGCAGCTTACTCCCCCGGAGTGTGGCCTACGAGCAGTACTTC. It encodes CASSLLPRSVAYEQYF.

The chain uses TRBV25-1 and TRBJ1-4, with a possible D match to TRBD1 (6 bases). Germline-derived CDR1 and CDR2 are MGHDK and SYGVNS. CDR3 length equals 14 residues. With 6 bases removed from V and 4 bases from J, the gap between germline ends came to 12 bases. In nucleotides, the CDR3 is TGTGCCAGCAGACGGGGGGCGGTTAATGAAAAACTGTTTTTT. Translating it yields CASRRGAVNEKLFF.

V and J are TRBV19 and TRBJ2-3; TRBD2 might be the D (5 bases). The CDR3 is 13 residues long. The V and J ends lost 4 bases and 0 bases respectively, with 5 bases between them. The germline V gene encodes CDR1 LNHDA and CDR2 SQIVND (reference sequence). The CDR3 DNA sequence: TGTGCCAGTAGTAGCGGGAGCACAGATACGCAGTATTTT. Translation: CASSSGSTDTQYF.

The gene calls are TRBV13 and TRBJ1-4, with D perhaps matching TRBD1 (6 bases). The germline V and J ends were trimmed by 0 bases and 8 bases, with 19 bases remaining between them. Germline V gene sequence: CDR1 PRHDT, CDR2 FYEKMQ (reference sequence). The CDR3 consists of 17 residues. The CDR3 is CASSLGPRAGQREKLFF. DNA for the CDR3: TGTGCCAGCAGCTTAGGCCCCCGGGCAGGACAGAGGGAAAAACTGTTTTTT.

The chain joins TRBV28 to TRBJ2-7; 11 nucleotides match TRBD1. The junction had 9 bases not matched to a gene; V was cut back by 6 bases and J by 2 bases. The CDR3 is 16 residues long. In germline, CDR1 is MDHEN, CDR2 SYDVKM. CDR3 residues: CASSKDRGRVTYEQYF. The DNA for the CDR3 is TGTGCCAGCAGCAAGGACAGGGGGCGCGTCACCTACGAGCAGTACTTC.